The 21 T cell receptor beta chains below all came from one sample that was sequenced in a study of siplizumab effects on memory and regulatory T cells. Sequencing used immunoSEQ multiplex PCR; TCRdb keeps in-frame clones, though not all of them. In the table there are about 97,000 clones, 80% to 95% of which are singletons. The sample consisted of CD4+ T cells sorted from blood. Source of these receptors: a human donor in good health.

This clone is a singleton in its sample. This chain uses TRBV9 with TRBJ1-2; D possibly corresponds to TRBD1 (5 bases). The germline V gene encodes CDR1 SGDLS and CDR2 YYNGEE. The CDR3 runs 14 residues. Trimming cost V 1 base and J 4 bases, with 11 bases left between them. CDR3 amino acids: CASSVNSGSYGYTF. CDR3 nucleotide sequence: TGTGCCAGCAGCGTAAATTCAGGGTCCTATGGCTACACCTTC.

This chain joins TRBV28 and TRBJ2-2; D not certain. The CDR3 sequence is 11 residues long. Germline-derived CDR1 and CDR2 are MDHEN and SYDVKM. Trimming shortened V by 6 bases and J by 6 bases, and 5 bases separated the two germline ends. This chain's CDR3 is CASSEAGELFF. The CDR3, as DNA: TGTGCCAGCAGCGAAGCCGGGGAGCTGTTTTTT. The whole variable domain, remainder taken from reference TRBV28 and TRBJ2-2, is DVKVTQSSRYLVKRTGEKVFLECVQDMDHENMFWYRQDPGLGLRLIYFSYDVKMKEKGDIPEGYSVSREKKERFSLILESASTNQTSMYLCASSEAGELFFGEGSRLTVL.

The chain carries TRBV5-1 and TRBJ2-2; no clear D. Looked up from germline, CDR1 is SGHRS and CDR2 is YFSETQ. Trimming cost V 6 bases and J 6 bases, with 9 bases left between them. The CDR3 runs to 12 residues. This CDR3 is CASNDPPGELFF. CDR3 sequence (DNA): TGCGCCAGCAACGACCCACCCGGGGAGCTGTTTTTT.

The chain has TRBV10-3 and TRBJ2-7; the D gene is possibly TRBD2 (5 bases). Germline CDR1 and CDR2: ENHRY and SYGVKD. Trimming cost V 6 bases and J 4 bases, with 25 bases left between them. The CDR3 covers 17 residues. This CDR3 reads CAIRGDYRDGGFYEQYF. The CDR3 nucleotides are TGTGCCATCAGGGGAGATTACCGGGATGGCGGATTTTACGAGCAGTACTTC.

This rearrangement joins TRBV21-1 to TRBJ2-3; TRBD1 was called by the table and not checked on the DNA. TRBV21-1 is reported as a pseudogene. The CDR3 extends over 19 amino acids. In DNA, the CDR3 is TGTGCCAGCAGCAACCGACCCGGGGACAGGAGGAAAATTACAGATACGCAGTATTTT. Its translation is CASSNRPGDRRKITDTQYF.

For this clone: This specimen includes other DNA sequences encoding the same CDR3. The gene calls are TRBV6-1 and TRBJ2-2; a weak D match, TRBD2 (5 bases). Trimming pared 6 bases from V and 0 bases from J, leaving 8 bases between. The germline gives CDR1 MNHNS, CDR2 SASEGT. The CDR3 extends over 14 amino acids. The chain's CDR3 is CASRGGTNTGELFF. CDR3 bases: TGTGCCAGCAGAGGAGGAACGAACACCGGGGAGCTGTTTTTT.

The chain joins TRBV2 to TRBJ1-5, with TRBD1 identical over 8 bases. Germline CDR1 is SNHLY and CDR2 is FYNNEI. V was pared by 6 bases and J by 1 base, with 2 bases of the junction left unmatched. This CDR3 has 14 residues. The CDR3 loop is CASRDRESNQPQHF. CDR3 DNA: TGTGCCAGCAGGGACAGGGAAAGCAATCAGCCCCAGCATTTT.

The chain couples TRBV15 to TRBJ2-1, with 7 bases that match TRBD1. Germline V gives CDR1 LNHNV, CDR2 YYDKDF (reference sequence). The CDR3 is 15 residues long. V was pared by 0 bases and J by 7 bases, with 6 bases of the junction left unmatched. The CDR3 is CATSRDRQGWNEQFF. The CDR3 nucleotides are TGTGCCACCAGCAGAGATAGACAGGGTTGGAATGAGCAGTTCTTC. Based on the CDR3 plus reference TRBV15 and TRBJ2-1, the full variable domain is DAMVIQNPRYQVTQFGKPVTLSCSQTLNHNVMYWYQQKSSQAPKLLFHYYDKDFNNEADTPDNFQSRRPNTSFCFLDIRSPGLGDTAMYLCATSRDRQGWNEQFFGPGTRLTVL.

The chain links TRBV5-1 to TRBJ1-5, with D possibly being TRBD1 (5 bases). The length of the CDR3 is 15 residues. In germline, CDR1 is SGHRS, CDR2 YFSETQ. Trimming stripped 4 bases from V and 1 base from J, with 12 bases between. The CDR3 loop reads CASSHGGESNQPQHF. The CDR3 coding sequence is TGCGCCAGCAGCCACGGAGGGGAGAGCAATCAGCCCCAGCATTTT.

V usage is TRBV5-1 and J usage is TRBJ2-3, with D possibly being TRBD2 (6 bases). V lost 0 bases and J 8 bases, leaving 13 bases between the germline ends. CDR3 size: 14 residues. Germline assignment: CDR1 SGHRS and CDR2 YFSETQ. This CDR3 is CASSLGASEATQYF. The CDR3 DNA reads TGCGCCAGCAGCTTGGGGGCTAGCGAGGCTACGCAGTATTTT.

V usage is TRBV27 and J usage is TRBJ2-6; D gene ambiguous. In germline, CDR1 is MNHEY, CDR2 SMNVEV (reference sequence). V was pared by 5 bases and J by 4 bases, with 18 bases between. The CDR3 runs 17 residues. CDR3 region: CASSPMGFSGGANVLTF. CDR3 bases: TGTGCCAGCAGTCCTATGGGATTCAGTGGAGGGGCCAACGTCCTGACTTTC.

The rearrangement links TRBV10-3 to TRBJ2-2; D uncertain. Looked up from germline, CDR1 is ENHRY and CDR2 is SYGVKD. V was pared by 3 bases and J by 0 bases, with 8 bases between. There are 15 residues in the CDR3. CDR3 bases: TGTGCCATCAGTGATGGCGTCGCGAACACCGGGGAGCTGTTTTTT. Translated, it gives CAISDGVANTGELFF.

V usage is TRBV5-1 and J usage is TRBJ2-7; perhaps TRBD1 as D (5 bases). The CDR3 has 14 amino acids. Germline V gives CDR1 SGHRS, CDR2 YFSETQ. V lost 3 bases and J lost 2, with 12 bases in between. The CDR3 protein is CASSSGDRTYEQYF. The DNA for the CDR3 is TGCGCCAGCAGCTCCGGCGACAGAACCTACGAGCAGTACTTC.

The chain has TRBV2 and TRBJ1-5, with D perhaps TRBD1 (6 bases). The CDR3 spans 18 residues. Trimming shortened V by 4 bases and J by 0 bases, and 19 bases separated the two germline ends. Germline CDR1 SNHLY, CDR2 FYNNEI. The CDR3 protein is CASSVKQGSEYSNQPQHF. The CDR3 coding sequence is TGTGCCAGCAGTGTGAAACAGGGTTCCGAATATAGCAATCAGCCCCAGCATTTT.

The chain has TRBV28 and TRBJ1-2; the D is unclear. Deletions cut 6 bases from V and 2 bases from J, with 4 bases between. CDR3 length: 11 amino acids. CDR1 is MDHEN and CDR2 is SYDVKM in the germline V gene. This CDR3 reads CASRENYGYTF. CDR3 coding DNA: TGTGCCAGCAGGGAGAACTATGGCTACACCTTC.

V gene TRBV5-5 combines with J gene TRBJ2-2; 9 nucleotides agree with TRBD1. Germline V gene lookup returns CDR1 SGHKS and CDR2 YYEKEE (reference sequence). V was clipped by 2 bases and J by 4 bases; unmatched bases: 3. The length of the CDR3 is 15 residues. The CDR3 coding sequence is TGTGCCAGCAGCTTAACAGGGGGCGGCACCGGGGAGCTGTTTTTT. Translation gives CASSLTGGGTGELFF.

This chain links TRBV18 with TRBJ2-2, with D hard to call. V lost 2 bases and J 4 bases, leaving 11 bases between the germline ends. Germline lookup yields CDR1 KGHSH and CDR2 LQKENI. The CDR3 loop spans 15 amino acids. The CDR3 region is CASSPGSVGTGELFF. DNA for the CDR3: TGTGCCAGCTCACCAGGGTCCGTGGGCACCGGGGAGCTGTTTTTT.

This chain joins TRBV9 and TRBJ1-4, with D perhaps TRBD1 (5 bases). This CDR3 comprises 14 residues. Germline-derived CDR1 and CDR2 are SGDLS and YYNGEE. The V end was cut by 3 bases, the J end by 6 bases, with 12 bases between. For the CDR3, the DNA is TGTGCCAGCAGCGGAGGGGTTTCCTATGAAAAACTGTTTTTT. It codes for CASSGGVSYEKLFF.

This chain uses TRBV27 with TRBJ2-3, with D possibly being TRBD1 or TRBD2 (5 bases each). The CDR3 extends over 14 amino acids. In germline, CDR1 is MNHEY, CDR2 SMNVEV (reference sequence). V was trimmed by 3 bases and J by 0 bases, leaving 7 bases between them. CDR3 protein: CASSFGGSTDTQYF. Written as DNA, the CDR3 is TGTGCCAGCAGTTTTGGGGGTAGCACAGATACGCAGTATTTT.

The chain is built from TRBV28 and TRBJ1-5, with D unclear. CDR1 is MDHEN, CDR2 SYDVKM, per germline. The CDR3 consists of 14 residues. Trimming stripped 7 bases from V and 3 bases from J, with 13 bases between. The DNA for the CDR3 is TGTGCCAGCATGTCGCCTTCGATCAATCAGCCCCAGCATTTT. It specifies CASMSPSINQPQHF.

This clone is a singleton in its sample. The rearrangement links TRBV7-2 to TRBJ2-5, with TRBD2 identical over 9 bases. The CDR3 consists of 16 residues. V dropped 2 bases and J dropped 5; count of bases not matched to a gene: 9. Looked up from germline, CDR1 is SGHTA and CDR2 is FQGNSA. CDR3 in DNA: TGTGCCAGCAGCTTACGGCGGGAGGGTGGGACGGAGACCCAGTACTTC. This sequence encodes CASSLRREGGTETQYF.